These T cell receptor beta chains were read from a single sample in a study of type 1 regulatory T cells. For these receptors, no antigen is known. Each CDR3 protein gets one entry after TCRdb re-called the reads with MiXCR. The table has around 64,000 distinct CDR3 sequences, 20% seen once; the top ten hold roughly 8.3%. The material sequenced was cultured type 1 regulatory T (Tr1) cells, either the whole culture or a sorted fraction (not recorded which). The source is a human donor in good health. CDR3s leave out the opening cysteine and the closing phenylalanine or tryptophan.

J	V	CDR3
TRBJ2-1	TRBV10-3	ATSQGLAGANEQF
TRBJ2-7	TRBV2	ASSAFYEQY
TRBJ2-1	TRBV5-1	ASTHSGVSSYNEQF
TRBJ2-1	TRBV5-1	ASSRGLGDEQF
TRBJ2-5	TRBV10-3	AISESTSGTPETQY
TRBJ2-2	TRBV7-3	ASSRAHGELF
TRBJ2-5	TRBV7-3	ASSLGGPQETQY
TRBJ2-7	TRBV29-1	SVATGAYEQY
TRBJ2-7	TRBV20-1	SAGDGRTYEQY
TRBJ2-7	TRBV18	ASSQLRGTYEQY
TRBJ2-5	TRBV11-2	ASSLGAGRVKETQY
TRBJ2-5	TRBV20-1	SAYRARQETQY
TRBJ1-2	TRBV28	ASRRPGTGGGGYT
TRBJ2-1	TRBV7-3	ASRASGYSSYNEQF
TRBJ2-1	TRBV7-9	ASSTGLAVYNEQF
TRBJ2-2	TRBV5-1	ASSANEGATGELF
TRBJ1-6	TRBV28	ASNPAGGYNSPLH
TRBJ2-1	TRBV7-2	ASSQDYSSYNEQF
TRBJ2-3	TRBV5-1	ASSGGLAGWDTQY
TRBJ2-7	TRBV23-1	ASRLLAGVFDEQY
TRBJ1-2	TRBV12-3/TRBV12-4	ASRTAGRGYT
TRBJ1-5	TRBV30	AWSVAENQPQH
TRBJ2-3	TRBV11-2	ASSLMSSTDTQY
TRBJ2-1	TRBV28	ASSFATALPYNEQF
TRBJ2-2	TRBV6-1	ASCTAGGLELF
TRBJ1-5	TRBV27	ASTQPEGRSNQPQH
TRBJ1-5	TRBV10-3	AISDSNQPQH
TRBJ2-3	TRBV5-4	ASSPGTTRTDTQY
TRBJ2-1	TRBV7-6	ASRGYSYNEQF
TRBJ2-4	TRBV15	ATSREQGEIVKNIQY
TRBJ2-2	TRBV6-6	ASSHLGGRSTGELF
TRBJ2-3	TRBV5-1	ASSLAPSSTDTQY
TRBJ2-7	TRBV20-1	SARDRWGAYEQY
TRBJ1-5	TRBV7-6	ASSPGTGGRAQH
TRBJ1-4	TRBV10-3	AISGTVMGEKLF
TRBJ2-2	TRBV5-1	ASSLLTSTGELF
TRBJ2-2	TRBV29-1	TGTGTSTGELF
TRBJ2-2	TRBV15	ATSRDVGGRELF
TRBJ2-4	TRBV6-5	ASSKSPGTGENIQY
TRBJ1-2	TRBV20-1	SAWEGRGYGYT
TRBJ1-2	TRBV6-6	ATGSSYSREVHGYT
TRBJ2-3	TRBV6-5	ASRHSGSTDTQY
TRBJ2-3	TRBV20-1	SARWPGRTDTQY
TRBJ2-5	TRBV20-1	SARRQIVSQY
TRBJ2-3	TRBV5-1	ASSLGRVGRTADTQY
TRBJ2-1	TRBV6-1	ASSEGLQRFNEQF
TRBJ2-1	TRBV5-1	ASSLGPWTSVDNEQF
TRBJ2-2	TRBV10-3	AIRYIDTGELF
TRBJ2-5	TRBV9	ASSVGGFQETQY
TRBJ2-7	TRBV12-2	ASRLALENSSGEQY
TRBJ2-5	TRBV20-1	SSALGALEETQY
TRBJ1-1	TRBV20-1	SAPRHTEAF
TRBJ1-6	TRBV4-2	ASSPGQPNSPLH
TRBJ1-4	TRBV29-1	SVRDTSNEKLF
TRBJ2-1	TRBV3-1	ASSHGVASYNEQF
TRBJ1-2	TRBV20-1	SARDLKEGYT
TRBJ1-1	TRBV30	AWILQLDTEAF
TRBJ1-5	TRBV12-3/TRBV12-4	ASSRDRVNQPQH
TRBJ1-1	TRBV12-3/TRBV12-4	ASSFGQKNTEAF